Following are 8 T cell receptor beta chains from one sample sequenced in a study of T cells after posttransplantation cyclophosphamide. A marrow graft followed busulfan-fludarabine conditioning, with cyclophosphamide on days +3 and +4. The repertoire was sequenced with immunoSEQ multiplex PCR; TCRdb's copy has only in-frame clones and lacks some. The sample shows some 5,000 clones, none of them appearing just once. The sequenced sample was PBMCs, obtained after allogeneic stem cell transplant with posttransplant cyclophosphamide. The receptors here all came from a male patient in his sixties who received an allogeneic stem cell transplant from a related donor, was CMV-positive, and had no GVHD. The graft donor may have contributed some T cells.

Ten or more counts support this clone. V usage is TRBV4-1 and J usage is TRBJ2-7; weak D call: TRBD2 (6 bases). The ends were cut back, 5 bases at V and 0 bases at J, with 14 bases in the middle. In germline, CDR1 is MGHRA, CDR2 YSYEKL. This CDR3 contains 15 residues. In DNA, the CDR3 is TGCGCCAGCAGCTCATCCCCCGGGAGCTCCTACGAGCAGTACTTC. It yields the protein CASSSSPGSSYEQYF.

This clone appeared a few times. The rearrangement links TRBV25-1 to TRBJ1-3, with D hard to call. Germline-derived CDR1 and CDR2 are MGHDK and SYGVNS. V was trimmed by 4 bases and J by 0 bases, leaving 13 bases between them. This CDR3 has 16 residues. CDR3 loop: CASSAQLRSSGNTIYF. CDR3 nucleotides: TGTGCCAGCAGTGCACAGCTCCGAAGCTCTGGAAACACCATATATTTT.

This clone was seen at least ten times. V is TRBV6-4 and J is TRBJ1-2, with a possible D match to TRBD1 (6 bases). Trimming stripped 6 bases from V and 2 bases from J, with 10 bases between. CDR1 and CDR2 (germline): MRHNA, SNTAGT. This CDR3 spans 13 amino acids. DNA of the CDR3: TGTGCCAGCAGCGCCACAGGGAACTATGGCTACACCTTC. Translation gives CASSATGNYGYTF.

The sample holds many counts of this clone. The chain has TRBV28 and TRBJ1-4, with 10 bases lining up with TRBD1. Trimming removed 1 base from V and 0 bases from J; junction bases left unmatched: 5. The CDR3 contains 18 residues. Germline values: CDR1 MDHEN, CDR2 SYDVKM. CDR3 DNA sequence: TGTGCCAGCAGTTTATATCGGGACAGGGGAACAACTAATGAAAAACTGTTTTTT. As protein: CASSLYRDRGTTNEKLFF.

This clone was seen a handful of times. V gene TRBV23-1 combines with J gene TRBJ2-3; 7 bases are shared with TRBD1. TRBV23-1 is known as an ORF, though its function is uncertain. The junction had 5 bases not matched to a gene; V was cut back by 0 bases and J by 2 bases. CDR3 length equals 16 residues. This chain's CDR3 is CASSQSRDRYTDTQYF. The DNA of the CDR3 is TGCGCCAGCAGTCAATCACGGGACAGATACACAGATACGCAGTATTTT.

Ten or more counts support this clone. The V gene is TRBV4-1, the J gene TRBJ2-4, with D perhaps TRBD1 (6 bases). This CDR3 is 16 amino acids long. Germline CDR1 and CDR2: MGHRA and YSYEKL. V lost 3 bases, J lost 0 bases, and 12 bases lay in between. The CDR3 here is CASSHRDNLAKNIQYF. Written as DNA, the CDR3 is TGCGCCAGCAGCCATCGGGACAATTTAGCCAAAAACATTCAGTACTTC.

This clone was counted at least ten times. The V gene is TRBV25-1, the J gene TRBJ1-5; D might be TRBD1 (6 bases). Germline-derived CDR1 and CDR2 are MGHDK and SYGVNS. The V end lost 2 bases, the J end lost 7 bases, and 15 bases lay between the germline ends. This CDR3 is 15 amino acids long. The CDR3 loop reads CASSEGLQGSQPQHF. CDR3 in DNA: TGTGCCAGCAGTGAAGGACTTCAGGGGAGCCAGCCCCAGCATTTT.

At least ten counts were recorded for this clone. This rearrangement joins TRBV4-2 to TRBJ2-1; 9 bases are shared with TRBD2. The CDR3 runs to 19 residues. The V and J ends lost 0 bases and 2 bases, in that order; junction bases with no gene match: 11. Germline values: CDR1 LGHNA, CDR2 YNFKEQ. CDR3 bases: TGTGCCAGCAGCCAAGATTGGGGTTTGGGCGGGGGGGCCTACAATGAGCAGTTCTTC. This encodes CASSQDWGLGGGAYNEQFF.